This T cell receptor beta chain was recovered during a study of post-analysis software for immune sequencing data. Concerning this clonotype itself: The antigen is undetermined.

Unique-molecular-identifier-tagged TCR beta cDNA libraries were used. Each CDR3 protein is one row after TCRdb ran MiXCR on the PCR reads. The table records about 820,000 distinct CDR3 sequences, approximately 53% of them present only once. Overall study findings and caveats: A handful of TRBV segments appeared more often in patients than in controls, and TRBV5-6, TRBV5-1 and TRBV20-1 were among these.

Trimming cost V 6 bases and J 3 bases; bases outside gene matches: 12. The CDR3 has 15 residues. CDR1 is SQVTM and CDR2 is ANQGSEA in the germline V gene. The sequence was obtained from a girl aged 10-17 years with multiple sclerosis. The sequenced sample was blood. The J gene is TRBJ2-3, the V gene TRBV29-1; 7 bases fit TRBD2. CDR3 nucleotide sequence: TGCAGCGTCGCGCGGGGAGGGGTTGGGACAGATACGCAGTATTTT. It specifies CSVARGGVGTDTQYF.